The sequence of this T cell receptor (beta chain) was determined in a study of shared T cell receptors in the human thymus. Germline CDR1 and CDR2: SGHDN and FVKESK. The CDR3 is made up of 18 amino acids. Unmatched junction bases numbered 10, after V lost 1 base and J lost 4 bases. The method was immunoSEQ multiplex PCR; TCRdb's version includes in-frame clones alone and lacks a portion of them. The sample includes hundreds of thousands of clones, roughly 88% of them seen just once. These same data were also listed under a study on human thymus T cells. Turning to that study: Infants, healthy and Finnish, who were having corrective surgery for congenital heart defects served as donors. Resections removed during corrective heart surgery provided the thymus tissue used. Thymic and blood repertoires appeared to display a bias in their usage of V and J genes. Highly overlapping thymic repertoires among unrelated individuals were reported in related research.

This TCR was recovered from a boy under two years old with a congenital heart defect. Sequenced input: thymocytes. J is TRBJ2-1 and V is TRBV14, with 10 bases aligning to TRBD2. CDR3 coding DNA: TGTGCCAGCAGCCAAGTATTGGAGCGGGAGGGCCCGTACAATGAGCAGTTCTTC. Its translation is CASSQVLEREGPYNEQFF.